The rows below give T cell receptor beta chains drawn from one sample of a study of blood T cell repertoires in COVID-19. Assay: immunoSEQ multiplex PCR; the TCRdb copy retains only in-frame clones and omits some. This table holds about 410,000 clones, around 89% found once. Sequenced input: peripheral blood. All receptors come from a woman between 40 and 50 years old with COVID-19, enrolled during active disease. Both conserved end residues are part of each CDR3. Each record gives: D gene, clone size, J gene, V gene, CDR3 DNA, CDR3 protein. The D gene is left open where the match is weak. Size is omitted from some rows. Given values are once, few, many or a class for expanded clones.

D gene: -
clone size: once
J gene: TRBJ1-1
V gene: TRBV9
CDR3 DNA: TGTGCCAGCAGCCTGGACAGCCTCATGAACACTGAAGCTTTCTTT
CDR3 protein: CASSLDSLMNTEAFF

D gene: TRBD1
clone size: -
J gene: TRBJ2-2
V gene: TRBV7-9
CDR3 DNA: TGTGCCAGCAGCTTCAGGGACAGGCGGACCGGGGAGCTGTTTTTT
CDR3 protein: CASSFRDRRTGELFF

D gene: TRBD1
clone size: -
J gene: TRBJ2-3
V gene: TRBV4-3
CDR3 DNA: TGCGCCAGCAGCCCCCTCAGGGGGATAGATACGCAGTATTTT
CDR3 protein: CASSPLRGIDTQYF

D gene: -
clone size: -
J gene: TRBJ1-4
V gene: TRBV5-4
CDR3 DNA: TGTGCCAGCAGCTTGGACAAAGAGCGGGAAAAACTGTTTTTT
CDR3 protein: CASSLDKEREKLFF

D gene: TRBD1
clone size: -
J gene: TRBJ1-5
V gene: TRBV28
CDR3 DNA: TGTGCCAGCAGTGAACCCAGGGGGCCGCGTAGCAATCAGCCCCAGCATTTT
CDR3 protein: CASSEPRGPRSNQPQHF

D gene: TRBD1
clone size: few
J gene: TRBJ1-4
V gene: TRBV4-1
CDR3 DNA: TGCGCCAGCAGCAGTTTCCGGGACAGGGGTCGAAAACTGTTTTTT
CDR3 protein: CASSSFRDRGRKLFF

D gene: -
clone size: -
J gene: TRBJ2-3
V gene: TRBV5-4
CDR3 DNA: TGTGCCAGCAGCTTGGGGCAGGGAAGCACAGATACGCAGTATTTT
CDR3 protein: CASSLGQGSTDTQYF

D gene: -
clone size: once
J gene: TRBJ1-4
V gene: TRBV30
CDR3 DNA: TGTGCCTGGAGTGTACGAGGCAGCCTAAATGAAAAACTGTTTTTT
CDR3 protein: CAWSVRGSLNEKLFF

D gene: TRBD1
clone size: -
J gene: TRBJ1-2
V gene: TRBV2
CDR3 DNA: TGTGCCAGCAGTGGCACGGGACAGGGGGTCGATGGCTACACCTTC
CDR3 protein: CASSGTGQGVDGYTF

D gene: TRBD2
clone size: -
J gene: TRBJ2-2
V gene: TRBV5-1
CDR3 DNA: TGCGCCAGCAGCCCCGTACCAGCGGGAGGGCAAAACACCGGGGAGCTGTTTTTT
CDR3 protein: CASSPVPAGGQNTGELFF

D gene: TRBD1
clone size: -
J gene: TRBJ2-5
V gene: TRBV28
CDR3 DNA: TGTGCCAGCAGTCTCGAAGGGGGCCGGGAGACCCAGTACTTC
CDR3 protein: CASSLEGGRETQYF

D gene: -
clone size: -
J gene: TRBJ1-5
V gene: TRBV12-3/TRBV12-4
CDR3 DNA: TGTGCCAGCAGTTTCGGGTATCAGCCCCAGCATTTT
CDR3 protein: CASSFGYQPQHF

D gene: -
clone size: -
J gene: TRBJ1-2
V gene: TRBV12-5
CDR3 DNA: TGTGCACAGCGGGAGGGGGGAAGGAACTATGGCTACACCTTC
CDR3 protein: CAQREGGRNYGYTF

D gene: TRBD1
clone size: -
J gene: TRBJ1-3
V gene: TRBV7-2
CDR3 DNA: TGTGCCAGCAGCGTTCAGGGGGCCACTGGAAACACCATATATTTT
CDR3 protein: CASSVQGATGNTIYF

D gene: TRBD1
clone size: -
J gene: TRBJ1-2
V gene: TRBV9
CDR3 DNA: TGTGCCAGCAGCGTACTGGCAGGGGGCGGTGGTGCGCATGGCTACACCTTC
CDR3 protein: CASSVLAGGGGAHGYTF

D gene: TRBD1
clone size: -
J gene: TRBJ1-3
V gene: TRBV27
CDR3 DNA: TGTGCCAGCAGTTTCGGCAGGGGGTATGACACCATATATTTT
CDR3 protein: CASSFGRGYDTIYF

D gene: TRBD1
clone size: -
J gene: TRBJ1-1
V gene: TRBV29-1
CDR3 DNA: TGCAGCGCTGGGACAGGGGGATTGGTTACTGAAGCTTTCTTT
CDR3 protein: CSAGTGGLVTEAFF

D gene: -
clone size: -
J gene: TRBJ1-2
V gene: TRBV5-1
CDR3 DNA: TGCGCCAGCAGCTTGGAATGGGGGGATGGCTACACCTTC
CDR3 protein: CASSLEWGDGYTF

D gene: -
clone size: -
J gene: TRBJ2-2
V gene: TRBV2
CDR3 DNA: TGTGCCAGCAGTGTTCAGGGAGGAAACACCGGGGAGCTGTTTTTT
CDR3 protein: CASSVQGGNTGELFF

D gene: TRBD1
clone size: -
J gene: TRBJ1-5
V gene: TRBV18
CDR3 DNA: TGTGCCAGCTCACCAATGGACCAGGGGGCAAATCAGCCCCAGCATTTT
CDR3 protein: CASSPMDQGANQPQHF

D gene: TRBD1
clone size: -
J gene: TRBJ2-7
V gene: TRBV7-8
CDR3 DNA: TGTGCCAGCAGCTGGTCGGGACAGAGCTCCTACGAGCAGTACTTC
CDR3 protein: CASSWSGQSSYEQYF

D gene: -
clone size: -
J gene: TRBJ2-5
V gene: TRBV4-3
CDR3 DNA: TGCGCCAGCAGCCCCACTGCGCTCCAAGAGACCCAGTACTTC
CDR3 protein: CASSPTALQETQYF

D gene: TRBD2
clone size: -
J gene: TRBJ2-4
V gene: TRBV7-9
CDR3 DNA: TGTGCCAGCAGCTCGGGACTAGCGGGGGACATTCAGTACTTC
CDR3 protein: CASSSGLAGDIQYF

D gene: -
clone size: -
J gene: TRBJ1-1
V gene: TRBV30
CDR3 DNA: TGTGCCCTTAGGGGGGGGGCAACTGAAGCTTTCTTT
CDR3 protein: CALRGGATEAFF

D gene: -
clone size: -
J gene: TRBJ2-3
V gene: TRBV20-1
CDR3 DNA: TGCAGTGCTAGTACGCTGGGCGTTAGCACAGATACGCAGTATTTT
CDR3 protein: CSASTLGVSTDTQYF

D gene: -
clone size: -
J gene: TRBJ1-5
V gene: TRBV7-9
CDR3 DNA: TGTGCCAGCAGCTTAGGTGTAGGACAGATCAATCAGCCCCAGCATTTT
CDR3 protein: CASSLGVGQINQPQHF